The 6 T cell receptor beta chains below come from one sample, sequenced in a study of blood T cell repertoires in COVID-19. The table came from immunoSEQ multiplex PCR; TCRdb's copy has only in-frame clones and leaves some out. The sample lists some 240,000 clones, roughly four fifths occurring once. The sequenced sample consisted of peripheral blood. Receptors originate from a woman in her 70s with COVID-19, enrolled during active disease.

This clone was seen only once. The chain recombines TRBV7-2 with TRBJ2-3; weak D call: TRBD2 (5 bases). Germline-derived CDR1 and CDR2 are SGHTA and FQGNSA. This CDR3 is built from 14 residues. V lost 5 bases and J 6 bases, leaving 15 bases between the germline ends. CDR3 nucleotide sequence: TGTGCCAGCAGCACCCAGCGGATCTCGGATACGCAGTATTTT. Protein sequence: CASSTQRISDTQYF.

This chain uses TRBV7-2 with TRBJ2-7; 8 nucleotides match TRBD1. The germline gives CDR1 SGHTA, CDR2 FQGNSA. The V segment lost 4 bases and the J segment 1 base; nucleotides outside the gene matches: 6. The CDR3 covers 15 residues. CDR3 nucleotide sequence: TGTGCCAGCAGCTCCCAGGGGGCGTTATCCTACGAGCAGTACTTC. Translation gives CASSSQGALSYEQYF.

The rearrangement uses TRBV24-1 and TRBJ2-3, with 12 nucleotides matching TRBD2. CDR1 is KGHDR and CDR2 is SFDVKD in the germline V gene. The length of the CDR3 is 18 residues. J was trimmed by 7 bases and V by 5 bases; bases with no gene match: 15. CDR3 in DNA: TGTGCCACCAGTGGCGCTGCTAGCGGGAGGGCCGGGGGGTATACGCAGTATTTT. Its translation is CATSGAASGRAGGYTQYF.

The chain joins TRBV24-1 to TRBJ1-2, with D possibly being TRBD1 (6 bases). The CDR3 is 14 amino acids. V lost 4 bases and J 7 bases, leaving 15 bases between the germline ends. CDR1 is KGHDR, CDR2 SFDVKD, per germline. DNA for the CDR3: TGTGCCACCAGTGACCCTGGGACATCAGCTGGCTACACCTTC. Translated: CATSDPGTSAGYTF.

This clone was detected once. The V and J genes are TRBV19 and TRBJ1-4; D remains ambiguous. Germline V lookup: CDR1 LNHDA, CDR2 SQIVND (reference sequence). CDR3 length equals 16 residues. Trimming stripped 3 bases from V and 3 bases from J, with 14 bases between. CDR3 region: CASSILQRVANEKLFF. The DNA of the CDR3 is TGTGCCAGTAGTATTCTTCAGCGCGTGGCTAATGAAAAACTGTTTTTT.

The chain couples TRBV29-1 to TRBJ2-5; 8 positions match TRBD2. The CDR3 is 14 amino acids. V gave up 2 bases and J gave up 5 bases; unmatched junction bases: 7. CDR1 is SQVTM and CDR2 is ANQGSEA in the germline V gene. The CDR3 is CSVELGRATETQYF. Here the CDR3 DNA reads TGCAGCGTTGAACTCGGGAGGGCCACGGAGACCCAGTACTTC.